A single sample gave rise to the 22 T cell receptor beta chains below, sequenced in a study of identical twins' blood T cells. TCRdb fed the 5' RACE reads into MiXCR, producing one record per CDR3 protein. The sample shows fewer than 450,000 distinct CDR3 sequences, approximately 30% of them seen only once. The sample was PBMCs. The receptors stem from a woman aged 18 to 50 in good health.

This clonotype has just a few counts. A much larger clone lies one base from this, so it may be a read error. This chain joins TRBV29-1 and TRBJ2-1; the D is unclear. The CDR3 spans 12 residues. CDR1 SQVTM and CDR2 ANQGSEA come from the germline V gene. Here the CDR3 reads CRTKSGSNERFF. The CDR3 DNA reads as TGCAGGACGAAATCAGGATCCAATGAGCGGTTCTTC.

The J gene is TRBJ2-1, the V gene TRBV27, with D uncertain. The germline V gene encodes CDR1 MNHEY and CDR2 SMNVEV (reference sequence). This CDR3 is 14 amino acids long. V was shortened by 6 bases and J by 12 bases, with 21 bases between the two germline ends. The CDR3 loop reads CASSINGHIYGQFF. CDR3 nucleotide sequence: TGTGCCAGCAGCATCAACGGGCACATCTATGGGCAGTTCTTC.

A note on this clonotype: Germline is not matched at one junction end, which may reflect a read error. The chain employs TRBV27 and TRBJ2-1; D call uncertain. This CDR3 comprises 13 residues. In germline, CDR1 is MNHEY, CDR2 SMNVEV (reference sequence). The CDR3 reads CVSSLSAVNEQFF. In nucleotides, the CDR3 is TGTGTCAGCAGTTTGTCAGCAGTCAATGAGCAGTTCTTC.

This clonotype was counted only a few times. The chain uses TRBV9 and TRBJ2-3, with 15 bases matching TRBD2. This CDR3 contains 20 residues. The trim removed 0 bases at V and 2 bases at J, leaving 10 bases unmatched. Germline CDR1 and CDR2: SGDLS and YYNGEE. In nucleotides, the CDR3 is TGTGCCAGCAGCGTAGCTGTCTTTGGGACTAGCGGGGGGATCACAGATACGCAGTATTTT. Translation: CASSVAVFGTSGGITDTQYF.

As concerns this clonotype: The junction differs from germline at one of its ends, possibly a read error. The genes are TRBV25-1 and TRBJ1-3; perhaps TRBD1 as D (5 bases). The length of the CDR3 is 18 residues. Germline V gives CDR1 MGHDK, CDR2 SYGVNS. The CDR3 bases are TGTGCCAGCAGTGAATCGTTACCACAAGGGGACTCTGAAAACACCATATATTTT. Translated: CASSESLPQGDSENTIYF.

For the CDR3, the DNA is TGTGCCATCAGTGAGTCGACAGATTCTAACTATGGCTACACCTTC. This sequence encodes CAISESTDSNYGYTF. This chain links TRBV10-3 with TRBJ1-2; a possible D gene is TRBD1 (5 bases). This CDR3 contains 15 residues. The V end lost 0 bases, the J end lost 0 bases, and 8 bases lay between the germline ends. Germline loops: CDR1 ENHRY, CDR2 SYGVKD.

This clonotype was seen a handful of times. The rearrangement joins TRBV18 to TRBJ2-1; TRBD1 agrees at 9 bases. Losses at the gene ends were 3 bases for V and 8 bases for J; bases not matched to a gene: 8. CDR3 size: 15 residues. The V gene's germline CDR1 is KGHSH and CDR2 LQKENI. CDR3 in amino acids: CASSPQGQGPHEQFF. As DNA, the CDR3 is TGTGCCAGCTCACCTCAGGGACAGGGCCCCCATGAGCAGTTCTTC.

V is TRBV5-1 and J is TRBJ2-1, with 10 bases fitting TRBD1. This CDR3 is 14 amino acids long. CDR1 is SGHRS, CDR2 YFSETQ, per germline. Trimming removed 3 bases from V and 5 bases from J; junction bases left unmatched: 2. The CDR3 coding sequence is TGCGCCAGCAGCTCGGGACAGGGGAACAATGAGCAGTTCTTC. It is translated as CASSSGQGNNEQFF.

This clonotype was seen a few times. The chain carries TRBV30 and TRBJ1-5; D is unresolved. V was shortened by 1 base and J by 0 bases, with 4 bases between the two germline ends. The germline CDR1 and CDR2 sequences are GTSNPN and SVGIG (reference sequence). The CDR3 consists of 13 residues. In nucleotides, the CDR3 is TGTGCCTGGAGTGATATTAGCAATCAGCCCCAGCATTTT. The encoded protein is CAWSDISNQPQHF.

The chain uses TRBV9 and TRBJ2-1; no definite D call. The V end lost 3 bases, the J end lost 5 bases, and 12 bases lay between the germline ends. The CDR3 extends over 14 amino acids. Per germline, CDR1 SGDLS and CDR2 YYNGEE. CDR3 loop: CASSARAQNNEQFF. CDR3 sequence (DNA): TGTGCCAGCAGCGCCCGGGCCCAAAACAATGAGCAGTTCTTC. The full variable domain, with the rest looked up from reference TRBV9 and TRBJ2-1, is DSGVTQTPKHLITATGQRVTLRCSPRSGDLSVYWYQQSLDQGLQFLIQYYNGEERAKGNILERFSAQQFPDLHSELNLSSLELGDSALYFCASSARAQNNEQFFGPGTRLTVL.

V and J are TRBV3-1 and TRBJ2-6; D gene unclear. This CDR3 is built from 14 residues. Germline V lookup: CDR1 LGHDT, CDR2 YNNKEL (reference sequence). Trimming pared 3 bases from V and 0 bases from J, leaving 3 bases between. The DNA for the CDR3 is TGTGCCAGCAGCCAGGTCTCTGGGGCCAACGTCCTGACTTTC. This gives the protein CASSQVSGANVLTF.

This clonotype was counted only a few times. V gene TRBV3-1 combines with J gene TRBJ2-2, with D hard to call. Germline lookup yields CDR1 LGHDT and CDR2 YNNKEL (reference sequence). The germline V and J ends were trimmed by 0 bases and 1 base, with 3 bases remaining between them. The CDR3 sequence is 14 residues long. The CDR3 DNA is TGTGCCAGCAGCCAAGAGTGGAACACCGGGGAGCTGTTTTTT. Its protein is CASSQEWNTGELFF.

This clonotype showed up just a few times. The CDR3 region is CASLKGSNTEAFF. For the CDR3, the DNA is TGTGCCAGCCTAAAGGGCTCGAACACTGAAGCTTTCTTT. This sequence joins TRBV30 and TRBJ1-1; D gene uncertain. With 8 bases removed from V and 1 base from J, the gap between germline ends came to 14 bases. CDR1 is GTSNPN and CDR2 is SVGIG in the germline V gene (reference sequence). CDR3 length equals 13 residues.

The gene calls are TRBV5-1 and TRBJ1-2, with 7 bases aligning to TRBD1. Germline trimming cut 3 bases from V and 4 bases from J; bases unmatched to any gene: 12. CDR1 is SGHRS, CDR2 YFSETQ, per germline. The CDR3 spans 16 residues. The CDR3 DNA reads TGCGCCAGCAGCTGGGGACAGAATTCGAAAAGCTATGGCTACACCTTC. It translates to CASSWGQNSKSYGYTF.

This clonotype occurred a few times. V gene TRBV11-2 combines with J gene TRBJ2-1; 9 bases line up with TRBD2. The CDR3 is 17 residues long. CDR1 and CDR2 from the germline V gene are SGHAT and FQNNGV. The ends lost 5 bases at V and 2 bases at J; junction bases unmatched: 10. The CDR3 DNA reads TGTGCCAGCAGCAACCCGAAGACTAGCGGAACCTACAATGAGCAGTTCTTC. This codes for CASSNPKTSGTYNEQFF.

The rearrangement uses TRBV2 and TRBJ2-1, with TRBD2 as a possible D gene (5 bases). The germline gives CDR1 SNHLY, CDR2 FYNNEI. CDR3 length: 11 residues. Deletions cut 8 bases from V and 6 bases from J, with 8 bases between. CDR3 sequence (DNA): TGTGCCAGCGGAGGATTCAATGAGCAGTTCTTC. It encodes CASGGFNEQFF.

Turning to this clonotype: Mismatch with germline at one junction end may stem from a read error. CDR3 amino acids: CAISSPAAGVNEQYF. In DNA form, the CDR3 reads TGTGCCATCAGTTCCCCGGCGGCTGGAGTAAACGAGCAGTACTTC. The genes are TRBV6-6 and TRBJ2-7, with D unresolved. This CDR3 region has 15 residues. Germline V gene data show CDR1 as MNHNY and CDR2 as SVGAGI (reference sequence).

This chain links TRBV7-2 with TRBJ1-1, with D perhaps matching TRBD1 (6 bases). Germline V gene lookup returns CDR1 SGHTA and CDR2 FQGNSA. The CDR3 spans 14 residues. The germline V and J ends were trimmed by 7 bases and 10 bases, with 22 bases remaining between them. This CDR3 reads CASNSKRGRGGAFF. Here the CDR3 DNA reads TGTGCCAGCAACTCCAAGAGGGGGAGAGGTGGAGCTTTCTTT.

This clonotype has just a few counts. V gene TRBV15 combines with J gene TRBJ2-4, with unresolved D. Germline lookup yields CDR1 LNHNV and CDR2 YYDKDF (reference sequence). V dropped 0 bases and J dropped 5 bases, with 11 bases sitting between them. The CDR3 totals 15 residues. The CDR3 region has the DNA TGTGCCACCAGCAGAGATCCTAGGTCAGAAAACATTCAGTACTTC. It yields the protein CATSRDPRSENIQYF.

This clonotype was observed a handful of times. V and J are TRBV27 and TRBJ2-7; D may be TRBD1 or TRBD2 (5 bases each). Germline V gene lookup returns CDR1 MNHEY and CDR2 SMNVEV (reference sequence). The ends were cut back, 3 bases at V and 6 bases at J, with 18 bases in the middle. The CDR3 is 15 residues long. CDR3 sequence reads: CASSFWGKVRGEQYF. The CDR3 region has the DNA TGTGCCAGCAGTTTCTGGGGGAAGGTTCGGGGCGAGCAGTACTTC.

The CDR3 reads CASSSQGFNNEKLFF. CDR3 nucleotide sequence: TGTGCCAGCAGCTCCCAGGGGTTCAATAATGAAAAACTGTTTTTT. This chain connects TRBV7-9 to TRBJ1-4, with a weak D call TRBD1 (6 bases). This CDR3 has 15 amino acids. Germline V lookup: CDR1 SEHNR, CDR2 FQNEAQ (reference sequence). The V and J ends lost 4 bases and 4 bases respectively, with 13 bases between them.

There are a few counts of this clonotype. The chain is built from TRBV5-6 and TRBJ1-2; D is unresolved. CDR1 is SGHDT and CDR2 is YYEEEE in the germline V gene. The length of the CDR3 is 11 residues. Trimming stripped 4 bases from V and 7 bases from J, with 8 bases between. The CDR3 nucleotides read TGTGCCAGCAGCCCTGGATTTGGCTACACCTTC. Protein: CASSPGFGYTF.